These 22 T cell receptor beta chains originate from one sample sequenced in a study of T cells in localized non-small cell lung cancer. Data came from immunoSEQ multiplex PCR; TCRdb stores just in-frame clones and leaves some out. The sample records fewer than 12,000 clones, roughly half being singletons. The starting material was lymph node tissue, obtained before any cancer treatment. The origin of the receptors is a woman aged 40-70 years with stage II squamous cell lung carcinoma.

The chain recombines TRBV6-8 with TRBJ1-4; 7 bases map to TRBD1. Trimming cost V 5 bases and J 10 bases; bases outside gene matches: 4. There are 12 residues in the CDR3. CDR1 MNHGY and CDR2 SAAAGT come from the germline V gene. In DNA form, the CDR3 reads TGTGCCAGCAGTCGGACAGGTGGAAAACTGTTTTTT. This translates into CASSRTGGKLFF.

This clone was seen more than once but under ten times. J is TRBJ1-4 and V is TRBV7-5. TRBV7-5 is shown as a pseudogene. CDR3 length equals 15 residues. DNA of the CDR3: TGTGCCAGCAGCTTAAGGATGGGAGCTAATGAAAAACTGTTTTTT. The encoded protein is CASSLRMGANEKLFF.

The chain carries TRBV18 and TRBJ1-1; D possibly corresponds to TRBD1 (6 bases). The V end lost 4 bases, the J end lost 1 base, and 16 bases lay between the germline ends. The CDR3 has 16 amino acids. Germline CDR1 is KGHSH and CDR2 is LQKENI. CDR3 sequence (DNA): TGTGCCAGCTCACAGGTGGGACACTTTTCGAACACTGAAGCTTTCTTT. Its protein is CASSQVGHFSNTEAFF. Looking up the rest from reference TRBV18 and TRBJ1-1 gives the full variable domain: NAGVMQNPRHLVRRRGQEARLRCSPMKGHSHVYWYRQLPEEGLKFMVYLQKENIIDESGMPKERFSAEFPKEGPSILRIQQVVRGDSAAYFCASSQVGHFSNTEAFFGQGTRLTVV.

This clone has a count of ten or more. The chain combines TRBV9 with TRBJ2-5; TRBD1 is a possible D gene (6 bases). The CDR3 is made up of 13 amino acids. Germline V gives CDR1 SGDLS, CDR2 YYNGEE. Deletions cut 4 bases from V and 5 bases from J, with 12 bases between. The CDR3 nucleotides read TGTGCCAGCAGCTTCAGGGGTTGGGAGACCCAGTACTTC. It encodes CASSFRGWETQYF.

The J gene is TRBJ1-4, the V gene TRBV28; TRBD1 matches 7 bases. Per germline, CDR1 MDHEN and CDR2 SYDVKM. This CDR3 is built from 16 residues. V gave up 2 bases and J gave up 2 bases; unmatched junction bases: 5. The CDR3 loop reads CASSLTRGRTNEKLFF. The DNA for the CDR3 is TGTGCCAGCAGTTTAACTAGGGGGCGCACTAATGAAAAACTGTTTTTT.

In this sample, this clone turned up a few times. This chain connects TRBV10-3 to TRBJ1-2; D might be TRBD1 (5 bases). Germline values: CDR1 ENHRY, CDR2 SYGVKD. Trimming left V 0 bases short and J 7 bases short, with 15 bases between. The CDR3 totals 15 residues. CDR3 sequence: CAISESRTLQGGYTF. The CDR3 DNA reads TGTGCCATCAGTGAGTCCCGGACACTGCAGGGTGGCTACACCTTC.

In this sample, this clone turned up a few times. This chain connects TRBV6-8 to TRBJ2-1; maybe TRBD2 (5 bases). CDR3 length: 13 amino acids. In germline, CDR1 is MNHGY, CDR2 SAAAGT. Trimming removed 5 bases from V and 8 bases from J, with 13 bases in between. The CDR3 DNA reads TGTGCCAGCAGTGTAGAGGGAGTGGATGAGCAGTTCTTC. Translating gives CASSVEGVDEQFF.

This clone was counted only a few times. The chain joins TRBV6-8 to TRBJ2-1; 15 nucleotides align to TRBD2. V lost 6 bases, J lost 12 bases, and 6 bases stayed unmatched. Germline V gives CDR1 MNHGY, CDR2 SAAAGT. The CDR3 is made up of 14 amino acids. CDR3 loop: CASSIGLAGGRQFF. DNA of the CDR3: TGTGCCAGCAGCATAGGACTAGCGGGAGGGAGGCAGTTCTTC.

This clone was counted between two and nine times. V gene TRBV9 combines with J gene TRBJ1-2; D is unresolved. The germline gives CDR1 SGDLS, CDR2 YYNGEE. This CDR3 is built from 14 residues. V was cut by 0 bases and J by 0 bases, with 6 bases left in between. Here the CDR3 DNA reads TGTGCCAGCAGCGTAGTCAGTCCTAACTATGGCTACACCTTC. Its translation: CASSVVSPNYGYTF.

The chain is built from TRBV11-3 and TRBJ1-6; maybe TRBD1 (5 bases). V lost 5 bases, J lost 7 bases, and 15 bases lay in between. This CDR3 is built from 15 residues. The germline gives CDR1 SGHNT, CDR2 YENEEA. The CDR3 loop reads CASSPGDRRNSPLHF. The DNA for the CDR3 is TGTGCCAGCAGCCCGGGGGACCGAAGGAATTCACCCCTCCACTTT.

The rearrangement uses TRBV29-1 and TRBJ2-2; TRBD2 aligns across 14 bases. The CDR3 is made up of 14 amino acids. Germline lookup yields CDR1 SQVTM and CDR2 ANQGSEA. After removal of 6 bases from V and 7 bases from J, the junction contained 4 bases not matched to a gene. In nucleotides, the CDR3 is TGCAGCGTAAGGACTAGCGGGAGGATCGGGGAGCTGTTTTTT. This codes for CSVRTSGRIGELFF.

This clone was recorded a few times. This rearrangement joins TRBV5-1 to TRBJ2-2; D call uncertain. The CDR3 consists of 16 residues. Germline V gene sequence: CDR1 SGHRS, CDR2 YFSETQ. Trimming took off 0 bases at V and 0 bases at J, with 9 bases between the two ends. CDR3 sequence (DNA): TGCGCCAGCAGCTTGGTAACCACTTCGAACACCGGGGAGCTGTTTTTT. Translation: CASSLVTTSNTGELFF.

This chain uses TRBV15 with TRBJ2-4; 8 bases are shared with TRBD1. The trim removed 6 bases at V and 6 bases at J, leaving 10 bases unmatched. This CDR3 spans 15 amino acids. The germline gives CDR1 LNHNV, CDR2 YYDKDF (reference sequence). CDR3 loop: CATSRTQGARNIQYF. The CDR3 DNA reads TGTGCCACCAGYAGAACCCAGGGGGCGCGAAACATTCAGTACTTC.

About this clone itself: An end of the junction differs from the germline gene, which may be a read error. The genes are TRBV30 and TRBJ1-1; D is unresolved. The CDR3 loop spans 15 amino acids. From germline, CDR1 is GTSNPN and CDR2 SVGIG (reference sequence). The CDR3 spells CAWSVLGRLNIEAFF. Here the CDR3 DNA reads TGTGCCTGGAGTGTATTGGGGAGGTTGAACATTGAAGCTTTCTTT.

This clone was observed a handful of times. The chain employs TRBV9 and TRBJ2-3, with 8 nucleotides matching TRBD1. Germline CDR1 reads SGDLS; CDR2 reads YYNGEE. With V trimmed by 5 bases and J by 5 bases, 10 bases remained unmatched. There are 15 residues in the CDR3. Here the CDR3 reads CASSLDRAFGDTQYF. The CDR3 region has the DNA TGTGCCAGCAGTTTGGACAGGGCCTTCGGAGATACGCAGTATTTT. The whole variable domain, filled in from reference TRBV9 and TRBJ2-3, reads DSGVTQTPKHLITATGQRVTLRCSPRSGDLSVYWYQQSLDQGLQFLIQYYNGEERAKGNILERFSAQQFPDLHSELNLSSLELGDSALYFCASSLDRAFGDTQYFGPGTRLTVL.

The CDR3 spells CATSRDGFGTGGNEQYF. Here the CDR3 DNA reads TGTGCCACCAGCAGAGATGGATTTGGGACAGGGGGCAACGAGCAGTACTTC. The chain uses TRBV15 and TRBJ2-7, with 12 bases fitting TRBD1. CDR3 length: 17 residues. The ends lost 0 bases at V and 5 bases at J; junction bases unmatched: 8. Looked up from germline, CDR1 is LNHNV and CDR2 is YYDKDF (reference sequence).

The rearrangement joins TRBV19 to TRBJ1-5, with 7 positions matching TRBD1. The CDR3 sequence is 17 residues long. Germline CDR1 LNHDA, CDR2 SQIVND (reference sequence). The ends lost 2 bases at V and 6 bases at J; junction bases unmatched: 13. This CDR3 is CASSIQAGTEPFQPQHF. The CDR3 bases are TGTGCCAGTAGTATACAGGCCGGGACAGAGCCTTTTCAGCCCCAGCATTTT.

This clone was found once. The CDR3 DNA sequence: TGTGCCAGCATCAGGGGGGGTGGTAATGAAAAACTGTTTTTT. Translating it yields CASIRGGGNEKLFF. V gene TRBV28 combines with J gene TRBJ1-4; TRBD1 matches 7 bases. The V gene's germline CDR1 is MDHEN and CDR2 SYDVKM. With 7 bases clipped from V and 4 bases from J, the junction kept 6 bases outside the gene matches. This CDR3 is built from 14 residues.

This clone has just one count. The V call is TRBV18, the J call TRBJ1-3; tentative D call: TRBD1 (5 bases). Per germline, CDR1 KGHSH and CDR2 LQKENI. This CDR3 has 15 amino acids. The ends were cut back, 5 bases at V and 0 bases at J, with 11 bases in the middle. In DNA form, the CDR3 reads TGTGCCAGCTCATCTCTGGACATCTCTGGAAACACCATATATTTT. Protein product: CASSSLDISGNTIYF.

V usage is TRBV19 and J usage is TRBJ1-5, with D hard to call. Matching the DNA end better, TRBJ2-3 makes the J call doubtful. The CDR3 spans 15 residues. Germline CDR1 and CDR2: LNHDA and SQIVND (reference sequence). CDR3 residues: CASSIALPGPQPQYF. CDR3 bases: TGTGCCAGTAGTATAGCCCTCCCTGGGCCTCAGCCCCAGTATTTT.

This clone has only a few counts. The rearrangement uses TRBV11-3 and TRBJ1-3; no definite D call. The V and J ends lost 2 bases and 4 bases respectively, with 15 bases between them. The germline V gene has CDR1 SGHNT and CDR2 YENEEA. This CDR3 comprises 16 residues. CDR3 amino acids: CASSLIQRRYGNTIYF. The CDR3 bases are TGTGCCAGCAGCTTAATTCAGAGGAGATACGGAAACACCATATATTTT.

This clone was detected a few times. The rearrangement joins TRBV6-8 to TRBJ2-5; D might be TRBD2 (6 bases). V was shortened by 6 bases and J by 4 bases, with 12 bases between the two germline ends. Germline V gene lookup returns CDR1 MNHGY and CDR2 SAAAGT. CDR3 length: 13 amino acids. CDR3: CASRNGRGETQYF. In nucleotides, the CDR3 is TGTGCCAGCAGGAACGGGCGGGGAGAGACCCAGTACTTC.